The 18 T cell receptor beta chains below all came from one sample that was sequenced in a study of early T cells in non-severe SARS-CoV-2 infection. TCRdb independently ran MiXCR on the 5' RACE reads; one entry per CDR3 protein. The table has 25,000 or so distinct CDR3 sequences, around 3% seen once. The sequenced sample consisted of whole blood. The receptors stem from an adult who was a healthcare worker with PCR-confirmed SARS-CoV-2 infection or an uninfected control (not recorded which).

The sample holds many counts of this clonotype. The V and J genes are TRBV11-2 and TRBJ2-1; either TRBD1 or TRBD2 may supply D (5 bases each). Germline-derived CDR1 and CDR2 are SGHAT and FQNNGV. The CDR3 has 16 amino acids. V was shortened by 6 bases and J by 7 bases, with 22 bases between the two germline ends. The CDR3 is CASSLITGRRNNEQFF. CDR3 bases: TGTGCCAGCAGTCTAATAACGGGACGAAGGAATAATGAGCAGTTCTTC.

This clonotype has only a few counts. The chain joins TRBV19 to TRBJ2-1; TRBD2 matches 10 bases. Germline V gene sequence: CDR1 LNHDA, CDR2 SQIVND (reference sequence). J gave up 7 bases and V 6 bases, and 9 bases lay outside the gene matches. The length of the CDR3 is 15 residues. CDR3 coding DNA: TGTGCCAGTAGGTCTACTAGCGGGACTCGGAATGAGCAGTTCTTC. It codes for CASRSTSGTRNEQFF.

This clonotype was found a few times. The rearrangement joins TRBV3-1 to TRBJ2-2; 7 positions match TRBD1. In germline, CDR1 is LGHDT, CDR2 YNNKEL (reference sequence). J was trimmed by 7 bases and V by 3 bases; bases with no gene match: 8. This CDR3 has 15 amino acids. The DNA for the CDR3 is TGTGCCAGCAGCCAGGAACAGGGGTTATACGGGGAGCTGTTTTTT. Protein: CASSQEQGLYGELFF.

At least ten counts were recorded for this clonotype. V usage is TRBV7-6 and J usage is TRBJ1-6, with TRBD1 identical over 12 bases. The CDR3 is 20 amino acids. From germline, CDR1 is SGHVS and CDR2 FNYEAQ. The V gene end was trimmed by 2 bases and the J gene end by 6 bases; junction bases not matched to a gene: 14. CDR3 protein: CASSLRPGTGGASGNSPLHF. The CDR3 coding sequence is TGTGCCAGCAGCTTACGACCCGGGACAGGGGGCGCTTCTGGTAATTCACCCCTCCACTTT.

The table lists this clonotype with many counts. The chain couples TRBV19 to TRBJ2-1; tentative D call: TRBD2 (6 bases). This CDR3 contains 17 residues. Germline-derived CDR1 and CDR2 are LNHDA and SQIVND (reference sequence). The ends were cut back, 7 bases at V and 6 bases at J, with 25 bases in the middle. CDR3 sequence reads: CASTKIGGTVKPNEQFF. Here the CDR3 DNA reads TGTGCCAGTACCAAGATTGGGGGGACCGTCAAACCCAATGAGCAGTTCTTC. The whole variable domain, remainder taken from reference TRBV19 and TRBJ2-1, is DGGITQSPKYLFRKEGQNVTLSCEQNLNHDAMYWYRQDPGQGLRLIYYSQIVNDFQKGDIAEGYSVSREKKESFPLTVTSAQKNPTAFYLCASTKIGGTVKPNEQFFGPGTRLTVL.

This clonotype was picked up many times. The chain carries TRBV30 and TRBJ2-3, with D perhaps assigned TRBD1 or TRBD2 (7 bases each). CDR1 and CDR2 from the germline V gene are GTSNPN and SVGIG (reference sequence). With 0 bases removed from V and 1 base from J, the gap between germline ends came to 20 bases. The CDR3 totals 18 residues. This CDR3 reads CAWSVPRVRGGGTDTQYF. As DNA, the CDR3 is TGTGCCTGGAGTGTACCGCGGGTCAGGGGGGGCGGCACAGATACGCAGTATTTT.

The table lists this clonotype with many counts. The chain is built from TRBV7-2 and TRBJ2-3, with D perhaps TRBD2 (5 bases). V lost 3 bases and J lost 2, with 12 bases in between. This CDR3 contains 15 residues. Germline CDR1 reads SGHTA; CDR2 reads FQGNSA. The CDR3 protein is CASSFGGPPTDTQYF. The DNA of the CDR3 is TGTGCCAGCAGCTTTGGCGGGCCCCCCACAGATACGCAGTATTTT.

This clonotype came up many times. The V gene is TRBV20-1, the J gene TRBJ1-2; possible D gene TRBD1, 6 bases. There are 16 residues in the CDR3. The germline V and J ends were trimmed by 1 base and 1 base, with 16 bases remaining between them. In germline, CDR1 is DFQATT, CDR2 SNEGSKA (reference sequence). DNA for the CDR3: TGCAGTGCTAGAGGGGGGCGAGTGGCGGGTAACTATGGCTACACCTTC. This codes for CSARGGRVAGNYGYTF.

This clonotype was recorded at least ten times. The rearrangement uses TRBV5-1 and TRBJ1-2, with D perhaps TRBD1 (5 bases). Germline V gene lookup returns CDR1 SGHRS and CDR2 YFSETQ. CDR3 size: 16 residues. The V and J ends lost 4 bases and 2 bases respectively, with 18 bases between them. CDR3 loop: CASSPGLGGWNYGYTF. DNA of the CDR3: TGCGCCAGCAGCCCCGGTTTGGGGGGGTGGAACTATGGCTACACCTTC.

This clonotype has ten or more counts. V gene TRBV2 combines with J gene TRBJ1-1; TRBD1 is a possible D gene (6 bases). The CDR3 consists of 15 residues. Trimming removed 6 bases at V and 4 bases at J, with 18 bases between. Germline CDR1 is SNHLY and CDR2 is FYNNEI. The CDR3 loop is CASSIPIGGVTEAFF. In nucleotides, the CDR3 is TGTGCCAGCAGCATACCAATAGGGGGGGTCACTGAAGCTTTCTTT.

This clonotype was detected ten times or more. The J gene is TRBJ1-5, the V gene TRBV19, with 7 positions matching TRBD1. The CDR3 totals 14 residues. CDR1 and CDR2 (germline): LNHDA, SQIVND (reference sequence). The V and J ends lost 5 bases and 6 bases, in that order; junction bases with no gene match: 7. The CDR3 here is CASSLTGDRQPQHF. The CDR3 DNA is TGTGCCAGTAGTCTAACAGGGGATCGTCAGCCCCAGCATTTT.

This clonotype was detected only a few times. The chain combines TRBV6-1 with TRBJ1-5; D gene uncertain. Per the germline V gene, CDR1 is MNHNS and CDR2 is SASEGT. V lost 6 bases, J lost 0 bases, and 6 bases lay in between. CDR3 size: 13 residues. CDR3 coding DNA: TGTGCCAGCAGACTATATAGCAATCAGCCCCAGCATTTT. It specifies CASRLYSNQPQHF.

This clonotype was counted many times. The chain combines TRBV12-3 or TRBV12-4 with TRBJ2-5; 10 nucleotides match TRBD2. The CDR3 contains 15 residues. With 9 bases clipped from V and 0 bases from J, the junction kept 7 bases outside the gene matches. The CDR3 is CASRTSGANQETQYF. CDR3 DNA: TGTGCCAGTCGCACTAGCGGGGCTAACCAAGAGACCCAGTACTTC.

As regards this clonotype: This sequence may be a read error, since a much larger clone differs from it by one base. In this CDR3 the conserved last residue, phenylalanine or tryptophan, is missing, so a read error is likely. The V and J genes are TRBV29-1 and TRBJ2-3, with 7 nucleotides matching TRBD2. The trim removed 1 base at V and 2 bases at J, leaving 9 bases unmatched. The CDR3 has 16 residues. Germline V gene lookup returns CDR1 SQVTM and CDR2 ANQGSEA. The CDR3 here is CSVEAEGAGHTDTQYS. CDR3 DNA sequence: TGCAGCGTTGAAGCGGAGGGAGCGGGGCACACAGATACGCAGTATTCT.

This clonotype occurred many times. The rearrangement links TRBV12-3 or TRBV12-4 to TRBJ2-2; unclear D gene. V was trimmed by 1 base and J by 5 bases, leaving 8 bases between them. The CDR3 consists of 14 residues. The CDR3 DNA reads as TGTGCCAGCAGTTTAGTCATAGAAACCGGGGAGCTGTTTTTT. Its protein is CASSLVIETGELFF.

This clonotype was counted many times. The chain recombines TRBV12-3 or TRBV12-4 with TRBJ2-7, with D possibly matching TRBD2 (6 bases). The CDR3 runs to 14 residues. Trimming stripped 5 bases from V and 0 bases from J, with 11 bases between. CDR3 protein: CASSIPTSSYEQYV. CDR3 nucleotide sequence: TGTGCCAGCAGTATTCCGACTAGCTCCTACGAGCAGTACGTC.

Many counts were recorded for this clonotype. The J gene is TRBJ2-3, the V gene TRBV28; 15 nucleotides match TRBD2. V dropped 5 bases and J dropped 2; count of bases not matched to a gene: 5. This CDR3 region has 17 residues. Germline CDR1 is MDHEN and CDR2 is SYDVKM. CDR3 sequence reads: CASSSGLAGGYTDTQYF. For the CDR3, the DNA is TGTGCCAGCAGTAGCGGACTAGCGGGGGGGTACACAGATACGCAGTATTTT.

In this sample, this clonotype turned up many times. CDR3 nucleotide sequence: TGTGCCAGCAGTTTAGAATGGACTAGCGGGGGGTACACCGGGGAGCTGTTTTTT. It codes for CASSLEWTSGGYTGELFF. This sequence joins TRBV12-3 or TRBV12-4 and TRBJ2-2; 14 bases match TRBD2. J lost 3 bases, V lost 1 base, and 4 bases had no gene match. The CDR3 sequence is 18 residues long.